The next 20 T cell receptor beta chains were all read from a single sample in a study of human T cells and chemical hapten exposure. This sample's time point: pre-sensitization, week 0. Treatment indicated: therapeutic diphenylcyclopropenone sensitization with weekly scalp DPC. Via MiXCR, TCRdb re-called the RACE reads, giving one row per CDR3 protein. The sample lists some 70,000 distinct CDR3 sequences, approximately 11% occurring once. Specimen: whole blood, collected in connection with sensitization to the hapten diphenylcyclopropenone (DPC). The receptors were sampled from a woman between 50 and 59 years old with alopecia areata. Some clones in this sample may be carry-over from other donors' samples.

The J gene is TRBJ1-1, the V gene TRBV9; maybe TRBD1 (5 bases). CDR1 is SGDLS and CDR2 is YYNGEE in the germline V gene. V lost 3 bases, J lost 1 base, and 16 bases lay in between. The CDR3 is 16 residues long. This chain's CDR3 is CASSGGSIRANTEAFF. The CDR3 nucleotides read TGTGCCAGCAGCGGGGGGAGCATAAGGGCGAACACTGAAGCTTTCTTT.

Points on this clonotype: A much larger clone differs from this one at a single base, so this may be a read error. This is likely a read error, given that the CDR3 carries no conserved phenylalanine or tryptophan at its end. The chain has TRBV28 and TRBJ2-7, with 7 bases lining up with TRBD1. This CDR3 comprises 14 residues. Looked up from germline, CDR1 is MDHEN and CDR2 is SYDVKM. V shed 4 bases and J 4 bases; nucleotides not matched to a gene: 7. The CDR3 DNA reads TGTGCCAGCAGTTCGTCGGACAGGCGGTACGAGCAGTACCTC. Its protein is CASSSSDRRYEQYL.

In DNA, the CDR3 is TGTGCCAGCGGGGTGCCGACAGGGAATAATTCACCCCTCCACTTT. Protein: CASGVPTGNNSPLHF. The genes are TRBV28 and TRBJ1-6; 7 bases map to TRBD1. The CDR3 runs 15 residues. With 8 bases clipped from V and 5 bases from J, the junction kept 9 bases outside the gene matches. The germline CDR1 and CDR2 sequences are MDHEN and SYDVKM.

This clonotype was recorded a few times. A much larger clone differs from this one at a single base, so this may be a read error. The chain is built from TRBV14 and TRBJ1-2; D is uncertain. This CDR3 comprises 13 residues. Germline V lookup: CDR1 SGHDN, CDR2 FVKESK. Trimming pared 5 bases from V and 3 bases from J, leaving 10 bases between. The CDR3 nucleotides read TGTGCCAGCAGCGCCGGATTGCACTATGGCTACACCTTC. This translates into CASSAGLHYGYTF.

This clonotype showed up just a few times. The chain couples TRBV20-1 to TRBJ2-7, with D hard to call. CDR3 length: 12 amino acids. Germline assignment: CDR1 DFQATT and CDR2 SNEGSKA (reference sequence). Between the trimmed V and J ends, which lost 3 bases and 2 bases, there was a span of 8 bases. This CDR3 is CSASPSTYEQYF. The CDR3 DNA is TGCAGTGCTAGTCCGTCTACCTACGAGCAGTACTTC.

In this sample, this clonotype turned up many times. V gene TRBV4-2 combines with J gene TRBJ1-5; D gene ambiguous. Trimming pared 0 bases from V and 0 bases from J, leaving 9 bases between. Germline CDR1 reads LGHNA; CDR2 reads YNFKEQ. The length of the CDR3 is 16 residues. The CDR3 loop is CASSQDGQISNQPQHF. The CDR3 DNA sequence: TGTGCCAGCAGCCAAGATGGCCAGATTAGCAATCAGCCCCAGCATTTT.

In its sample, this clonotype was seen a few times. The chain recombines TRBV7-9 with TRBJ2-7; 10 nucleotides align to TRBD1. V shed 4 bases and J 3 bases; nucleotides not matched to a gene: 3. Germline lookup yields CDR1 SEHNR and CDR2 FQNEAQ (reference sequence). The CDR3 consists of 14 residues. CDR3: CASSWGQGSYEQYF. In DNA, the CDR3 is TGTGCCAGCAGCTGGGGACAGGGGAGCTACGAGCAGTACTTC. The whole variable domain, filled in from reference TRBV7-9 and TRBJ2-7, reads DTGVSQNPRHKITKRGQNVTFRCDPISEHNRLYWYRQTLGQGPEFLTYFQNEAQLEKSRLLSDRFSAERPKGSFSTLEIQRTEQGDSAMYLCASSWGQGSYEQYFGPGTRLTVT.

This clonotype was detected many times. The rearrangement joins TRBV2 to TRBJ2-3; 8 positions match TRBD1. The CDR3 loop spans 15 amino acids. Germline V gene data show CDR1 as SNHLY and CDR2 as FYNNEI. V lost 6 bases and J lost 3; bases outside the gene matches: 8. The CDR3 DNA follows: TGTGCCAGCAGAGATTCCAGGGGGCGGACAGATACGCAGTATTTT. Translation gives CASRDSRGRTDTQYF.

This clonotype was observed at least ten times. V is TRBV12-3 or TRBV12-4 and J is TRBJ2-1; 7 bases match TRBD2. V was clipped by 6 bases and J by 6 bases; unmatched bases: 8. CDR3 length equals 14 residues. DNA of the CDR3: TGTGCCAGCAGGTCCTCGGGGGGTCTCAATGAGCAGTTCTTC. It yields the protein CASRSSGGLNEQFF.

This clonotype has a handful of counts. The chain has TRBV18 and TRBJ2-2; D may be TRBD1 (6 bases). The V end lost 5 bases, the J end lost 6 bases, and 22 bases lay between the germline ends. The CDR3 contains 17 residues. CDR1 is KGHSH and CDR2 is LQKENI in the germline V gene. The CDR3 coding sequence is TGTGCCAGCTCATTACAAATGCCGACAGGCGGCGCCGGGGAGCTGTTTTTT. Encoded protein: CASSLQMPTGGAGELFF.

The sample holds a few counts of this clonotype. V is TRBV2 and J is TRBJ1-1; maybe TRBD1 (6 bases). CDR1 is SNHLY and CDR2 is FYNNEI in the germline V gene. V shed 6 bases and J shed 4 bases, with 12 bases lying between them. This CDR3 is 13 amino acids long. The CDR3 region has the DNA TGTGCCAGCAGAGAGGGGGGAAGCACTGAAGCTTTCTTT. Translated: CASREGGSTEAFF.

The gene calls are TRBV19 and TRBJ1-2; TRBD1 might be the D (6 bases). This CDR3 spans 14 amino acids. Germline V gives CDR1 LNHDA, CDR2 SQIVND (reference sequence). The ends were cut back, 3 bases at V and 6 bases at J, with 14 bases in the middle. The CDR3 protein is CASSILRTENGYTF. In nucleotides, the CDR3 is TGTGCCAGTAGTATTCTTCGGACAGAAAATGGCTACACCTTC.

This clonotype was counted many times. The chain recombines TRBV29-1 with TRBJ2-1, with a possible D match to TRBD1 (6 bases). Germline V gene lookup returns CDR1 SQVTM and CDR2 ANQGSEA. This CDR3 contains 13 residues. The CDR3 is CTFGWGTNNEQFF. The DNA for the CDR3 is TGCACTTTTGGATGGGGGACAAACAATGAGCAGTTCTTC.

This clonotype was seen more than once but under ten times. CDR3 region: CASSWRFEAFF. CDR3 nucleotides: TGTGCCAGCAGCTGGAGATTTGAAGCTTTCTTT. V usage is TRBV7-2 and J usage is TRBJ1-1, with D unresolved. The ends were cut back, 4 bases at V and 7 bases at J, with 7 bases in the middle. Germline loops: CDR1 SGHTA, CDR2 FQGNSA. The CDR3 length is 11 residues. The variable domain in full, completed from reference TRBV7-2 and TRBJ1-1, reads GAGVSQSPSNKVTEKGKDVELRCDPISGHTALYWYRQSLGQGLEFLIYFQGNSAPDKSGLPSDRFSAERTGGSVSTLTIQRTQQEDSAVYLCASSWRFEAFFGQGTRLTVV.

The table lists this clonotype with many counts. CDR3 loop: CSAAPYSGSNQPQHF. The CDR3, as DNA: TGCAGTGCTGCCCCTTACAGTGGTAGCAATCAGCCCCAGCATTTT. This chain joins TRBV20-1 and TRBJ1-5; no reliable D call. CDR1 is DFQATT, CDR2 SNEGSKA, per germline (reference sequence). Deletions cut 5 bases from V and 0 bases from J, with 14 bases between. The CDR3 contains 15 residues.

In this sample, this clonotype turned up a few times. This chain uses TRBV9 with TRBJ1-1; no definite D call. Germline-derived CDR1 and CDR2 are SGDLS and YYNGEE. V dropped 4 bases and J dropped 11 bases, with 18 bases sitting between them. There are 13 residues in the CDR3. This CDR3 is CASSPEVGMRAFF. CDR3 DNA sequence: TGTGCCAGCAGCCCCGAGGTCGGGATGAGGGCTTTCTTT.

The chain uses TRBV19 and TRBJ2-4, with 8 bases fitting TRBD1. With 6 bases clipped from V and 4 bases from J, the junction kept 8 bases outside the gene matches. The CDR3 has 15 amino acids. Looked up from germline, CDR1 is LNHDA and CDR2 is SQIVND (reference sequence). In DNA form, the CDR3 reads TGTGCCAGTAGCCCCGGGACAGGCGGTAAAAACATTCAGTACTTC. Protein product: CASSPGTGGKNIQYF. Variable domain in full (rest from reference TRBV19 and TRBJ2-4): DGGITQSPKYLFRKEGQNVTLSCEQNLNHDAMYWYRQDPGQGLRLIYYSQIVNDFQKGDIAEGYSVSREKKESFPLTVTSAQKNPTAFYLCASSPGTGGKNIQYFGAGTRLSVL.

This clonotype was seen ten or more times. J is TRBJ1-1 and V is TRBV30; 8 bases line up with TRBD1. This CDR3 has 15 amino acids. Losses at the gene ends were 2 bases for V and 0 bases for J; bases not matched to a gene: 5. Germline lookup yields CDR1 GTSNPN and CDR2 SVGIG (reference sequence). The CDR3 protein is CAWSSWTGLNTEAFF. As DNA, the CDR3 is TGTGCCTGGAGTTCATGGACAGGGCTGAACACTGAAGCTTTCTTT.

This clonotype was recorded many times. The chain carries TRBV6-4 and TRBJ2-1, with 8 bases that match TRBD2. In germline, CDR1 is MRHNA, CDR2 SNTAGT. The CDR3 has 15 residues. The V and J ends lost 5 bases and 6 bases, in that order; junction bases with no gene match: 9. CDR3 in amino acids: CASSPGLAAINEQFF. The CDR3 DNA reads as TGTGCCAGCAGTCCTGGACTAGCTGCAATCAATGAGCAGTTCTTC.

Many counts were recorded for this clonotype. DNA for the CDR3: TGCGCCAGCAGCTTGGAGGGAGCCACAGATACGCAGTATTTT. Translated, it gives CASSLEGATDTQYF. The chain combines TRBV5-1 with TRBJ2-3, with D possibly being TRBD2 (5 bases). The germline V gene has CDR1 SGHRS and CDR2 YFSETQ. Trimming took off 0 bases at V and 2 bases at J, with 7 bases between the two ends. The CDR3 contains 14 residues.